This TCR beta chain was sequenced in a study of blood T cell repertoires in COVID-19. Study-level background: Researchers got acute and convalescent COVID-19 samples from the United States, Italy and Spain. In each case, the material was cDNA or gDNA derived from T cells, B-cell-depleted T cells, or PBMCs.

Per the authors' pipeline: How many nucleated cells were present was estimated from reference gene primer amplification. Method: immunoSEQ multiplex PCR; TCRdb's copy keeps in-frame clones and lacks some. For V, J and clone size, that table is used; D and trimming come from the DNA. The sample shows approximately 670,000 clones, 80% to 90% of them seen only once. Germline assignment: CDR1 MNHEY and CDR2 SVGAGI. CDR3 length: 15 amino acids. Trimming pared 4 bases from V and 0 bases from J, leaving 13 bases between. Sequencing used peripheral blood. This TCR was sampled from a woman younger than 30 with acute or convalescent COVID-19. The V call is TRBV6-5, the J call TRBJ2-7, with a weak D call TRBD2 (5 bases). The CDR3 coding sequence is TGTGCCAGCAGTTCCCAGGACTCGAGCTCCTACGAGCAGTACTTC. Its translation is CASSSQDSSSYEQYF.